This section outlines one T cell receptor beta chain sequence together with its context. Its antigen is not identified. Generated by immunoSEQ multiplex PCR, the TCRdb table keeps only in-frame clones and is missing some. Of 70,000 to 95,000 clones in the sample, approximately 80% were seen once. This record comes from a study of T cell responses to AZD1222 COVID-19 vaccine. Whole-study context: Pooling covered second doses at about 4 or about 12 weeks.

Study results and caveats: Increases in Spike-specific TCR breadth and depth were seen after two AZD1222 doses.

The ends lost 5 bases at V and 0 bases at J; junction bases unmatched: 22. Germline-derived CDR1 and CDR2 are SSHAT and FNYEAQ (reference sequence). The CDR3 contains 22 residues. Material: peripheral blood, obtained on day 0 of AZD1222 vaccination. The receptor comes from an adult in good health. The V call is TRBV7-7, the J call TRBJ2-1; 10 nucleotides agree with TRBD2. In DNA form, the CDR3 reads TGTGCCAGCAGCCCGGAGGGGACCCTAACCCTTAGCGGGAGGAACTCCTACAATGAGCAGTTCTTC. Translating it yields CASSPEGTLTLSGRNSYNEQFF.